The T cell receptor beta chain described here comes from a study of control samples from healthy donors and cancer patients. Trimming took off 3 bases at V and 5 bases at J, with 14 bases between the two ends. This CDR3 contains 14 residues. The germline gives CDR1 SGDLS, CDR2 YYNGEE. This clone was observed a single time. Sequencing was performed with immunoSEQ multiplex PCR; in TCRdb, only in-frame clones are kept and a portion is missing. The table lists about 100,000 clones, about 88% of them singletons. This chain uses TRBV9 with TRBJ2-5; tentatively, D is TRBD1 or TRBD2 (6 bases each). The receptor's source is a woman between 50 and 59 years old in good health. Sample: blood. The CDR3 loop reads CASSAAGQQETQYF. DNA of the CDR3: TGTGCCAGCAGCGCCGCGGGACAACAGGAGACCCAGTACTTC.